This TCR beta chain was obtained from a study of cytomegalovirus exposure and HLA in healthy donors. The repertoire was sequenced with immunoSEQ multiplex PCR; TCRdb's copy has only in-frame clones and lacks some. Among hundreds of thousands of clones, roughly 87% were seen once, and the ten largest hold 12%. The study's findings and limits: The authors listed 164 TCR beta chains as cytomegalovirus-associated.

Germline V CDR1 and CDR2: SGHRS, YFSETQ. The CDR3 spans 15 residues. V was clipped by 4 bases and J by 4 bases; unmatched bases: 9. Points on this clone: Its antigen is as yet unknown.

Sequencing was carried out using PBMCs. The chain couples TRBV5-1 to TRBJ2-7; 9 bases are a match to TRBD1. This clonotype was obtained from a man aged 18 to 29 in good health and CMV-seropositive. CDR3 DNA: TGCGCCAGCAGCAACGGACAGGGGCGGGTTTACGAGCAGTACTTC. This sequence encodes CASSNGQGRVYEQYF. The entire variable domain, with the rest obtained from reference TRBV5-1 and TRBJ2-7, is as follows: KAGVTQTPRYLIKTRGQQVTLSCSPISGHRSVSWYQQTPGQGLQFLFEYFSETQRNKGNFPGRFSGRQFSNSRSEMNVSTLELGDSALYLCASSNGQGRVYEQYFGPGTRLTVT.